The TCR beta chain described here comes from a study of blood T cell repertoires in COVID-19. The repertoire was sequenced with immunoSEQ multiplex PCR; TCRdb's copy has only in-frame clones and lacks some. The table has just over 300,000 clones, over 75% seen once. This TCR was sampled from a man younger than 45 who had recovered from COVID-19. The specimen was PBMCs or T cells enriched from blood (not recorded which).

DNA of the CDR3: TGTGCCAGCAGTCACAGGAACAATGCGGAGCAGTTCTTC. Translation gives CASSHRNNAEQFF. The chain uses TRBV12-3 or TRBV12-4 and TRBJ2-1; a weak D match, TRBD1 (5 bases). V was trimmed by 5 bases and J by 10 bases, leaving 15 bases between them. CDR3 length: 13 residues.